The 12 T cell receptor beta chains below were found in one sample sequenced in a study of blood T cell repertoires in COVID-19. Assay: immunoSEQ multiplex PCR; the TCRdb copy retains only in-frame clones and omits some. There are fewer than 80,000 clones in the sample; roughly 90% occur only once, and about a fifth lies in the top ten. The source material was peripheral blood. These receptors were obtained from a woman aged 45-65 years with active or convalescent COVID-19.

CDR3 region: CASSESNWATDEQYF. The CDR3 DNA reads as TGCGCCAGCAGTGAGTCAAATTGGGCCACGGACGAGCAGTACTTC. The chain links TRBV10-1 to TRBJ2-7; no firm D call. The V and J ends lost 0 bases and 5 bases respectively, with 14 bases between them. The V gene's germline CDR1 is WNHNN and CDR2 SYGVQD (reference sequence). The CDR3 extends over 15 amino acids.

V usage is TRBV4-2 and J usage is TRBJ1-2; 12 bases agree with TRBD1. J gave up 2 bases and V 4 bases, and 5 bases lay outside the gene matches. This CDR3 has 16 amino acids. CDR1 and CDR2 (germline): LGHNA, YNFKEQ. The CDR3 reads CASSLGTGGSNYGYTF. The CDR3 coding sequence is TGTGCCAGCAGCCTCGGGACAGGGGGCTCCAACTATGGCTACACCTTC.

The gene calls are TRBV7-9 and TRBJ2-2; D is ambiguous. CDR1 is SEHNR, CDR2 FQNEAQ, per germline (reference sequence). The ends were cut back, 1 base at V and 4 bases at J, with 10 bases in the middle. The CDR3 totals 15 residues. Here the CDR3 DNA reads TGTGCCAGCAGCTTAGTTACCTCGAGCACCGGGGAGCTGTTTTTT. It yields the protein CASSLVTSSTGELFF.

This chain's CDR3 is CASRATSGRYEQYF. In nucleotides, the CDR3 is TGTGCCAGCAGGGCGACTAGCGGGAGATACGAGCAGTACTTC. V gene TRBV2 combines with J gene TRBJ2-7, with TRBD2 identical over 12 bases. Per germline, CDR1 SNHLY and CDR2 FYNNEI. V was pared by 6 bases and J by 4 bases, with 4 bases of the junction left unmatched. CDR3 length: 14 residues.

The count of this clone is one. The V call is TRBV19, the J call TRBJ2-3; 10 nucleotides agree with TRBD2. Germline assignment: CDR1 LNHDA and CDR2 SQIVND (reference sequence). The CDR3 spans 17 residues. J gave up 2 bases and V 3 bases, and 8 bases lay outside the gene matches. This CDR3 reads CASSISPTSGNTDTQYF. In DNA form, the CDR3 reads TGTGCCAGTAGTATTTCTCCAACTAGCGGGAACACAGATACGCAGTATTTT.

The CDR3 loop reads CASSAGGATTDTQYF. As DNA, the CDR3 is TGTGCCAGCAGTGCAGGGGGCGCGACCACAGATACGCAGTATTTT. The chain recombines TRBV9 with TRBJ2-3, with 8 bases lining up with TRBD1. CDR1 SGDLS and CDR2 YYNGEE come from the germline V gene. The V segment lost 5 bases and the J segment 2 bases; nucleotides outside the gene matches: 7. The length of the CDR3 is 15 residues.

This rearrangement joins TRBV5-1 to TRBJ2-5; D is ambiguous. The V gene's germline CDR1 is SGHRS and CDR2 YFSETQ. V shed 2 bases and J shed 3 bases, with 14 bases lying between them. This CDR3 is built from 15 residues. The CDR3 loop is CASSFHGDGEETQYF. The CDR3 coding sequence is TGCGCCAGCAGCTTCCACGGAGACGGCGAAGAGACCCAGTACTTC.

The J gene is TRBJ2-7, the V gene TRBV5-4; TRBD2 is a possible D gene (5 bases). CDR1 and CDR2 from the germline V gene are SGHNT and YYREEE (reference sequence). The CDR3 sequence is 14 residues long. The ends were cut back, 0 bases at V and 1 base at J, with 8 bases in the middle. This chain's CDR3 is CASSLDEGSYEQYF. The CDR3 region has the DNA TGTGCCAGCAGCTTGGATGAGGGTTCCTACGAGCAGTACTTC.

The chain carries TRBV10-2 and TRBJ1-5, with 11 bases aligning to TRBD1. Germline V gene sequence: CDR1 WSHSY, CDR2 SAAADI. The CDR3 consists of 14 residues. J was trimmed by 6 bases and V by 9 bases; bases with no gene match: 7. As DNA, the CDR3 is TGCGCCAGTTCCGGGACAGGGGGGAGTCAGCCCCAGCATTTT. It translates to CASSGTGGSQPQHF.

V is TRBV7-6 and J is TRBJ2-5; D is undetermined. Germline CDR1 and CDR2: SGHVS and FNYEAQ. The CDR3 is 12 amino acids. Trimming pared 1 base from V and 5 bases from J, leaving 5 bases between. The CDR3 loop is CASSLGEETQYF. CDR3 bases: TGTGCCAGCAGCTTAGGCGAGGAGACCCAGTACTTC. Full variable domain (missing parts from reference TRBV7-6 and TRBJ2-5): GAGVSQSPRYKVTKRGQDVALRCDPISGHVSLYWYRQALGQGPEFLTYFNYEAQQDKSGLPNDRFSAERPEGSISTLTIQRTEQRDSAMYRCASSLGEETQYFGPGTRLLVL.

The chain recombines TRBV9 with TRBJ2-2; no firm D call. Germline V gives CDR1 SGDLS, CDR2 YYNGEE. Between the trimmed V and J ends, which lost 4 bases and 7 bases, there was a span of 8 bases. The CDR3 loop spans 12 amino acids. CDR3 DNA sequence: TGTGCCAGCAGCTTAAGAGACGGGGAGCTGTTTTTT. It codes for CASSLRDGELFF.

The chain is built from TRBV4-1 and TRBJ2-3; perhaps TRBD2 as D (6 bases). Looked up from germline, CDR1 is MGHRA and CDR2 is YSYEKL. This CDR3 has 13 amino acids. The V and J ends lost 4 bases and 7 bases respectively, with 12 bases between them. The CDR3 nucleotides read TGCGCCAGCAGCCTCCCGGGACTGAATACGCAGTATTTT. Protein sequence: CASSLPGLNTQYF.